The 27 T cell receptor beta chains below all came from one sample that was sequenced in a study of blood T cell repertoires in COVID-19. TCRdb's table, derived via immunoSEQ multiplex PCR, lists solely in-frame clones and lacks some. The sample contains about 110,000 clones, 70% to 80% of which appear only once. The material sequenced was peripheral blood. These receptors were collected from a woman in her sixties or seventies with acute or convalescent COVID-19.

V and J are TRBV6-5 and TRBJ1-1; 12 bases are shared with TRBD1. This CDR3 contains 14 residues. The junction had 4 bases not matched to a gene; V was cut back by 6 bases and J by 5 bases. The germline V gene has CDR1 MNHEY and CDR2 SVGAGI. The CDR3 loop reads CASRGQGARTEAFF. The CDR3 coding sequence is TGTGCCAGCAGGGGACAGGGGGCTAGGACTGAAGCTTTCTTT.

This sequence joins TRBV4-2 and TRBJ1-5; 9 positions agree with TRBD1. Per germline, CDR1 LGHNA and CDR2 YNFKEQ. The V gene end was trimmed by 1 base and the J gene end by 7 bases; junction bases not matched to a gene: 17. This CDR3 region has 19 residues. CDR3 bases: TGTGCCAGCAGCCAAGGGGCGGGGGGACAGGGCACCTCCGGGCAGCCCCAGCATTTT. It yields the protein CASSQGAGGQGTSGQPQHF.

This chain links TRBV7-9 with TRBJ1-5, with D unclear. V was pared by 2 bases and J by 1 base, with 6 bases between. This CDR3 contains 14 residues. Per germline, CDR1 SEHNR and CDR2 FQNEAQ (reference sequence). DNA of the CDR3: TGTGCCAGCAGCTTATCTTCCAGCAATCAGCCCCAGCATTTT. Translation: CASSLSSSNQPQHF.

The chain links TRBV2 to TRBJ1-5; possible D gene TRBD1, 6 bases. Germline values: CDR1 SNHLY, CDR2 FYNNEI. The CDR3 has 13 residues. V lost 5 bases and J 9 bases, leaving 14 bases between the germline ends. The CDR3 DNA sequence: TGTGCCAGCAGTAGGACAGAGGAAGGGCCCCAGCATTTT. Its translation: CASSRTEEGPQHF.

The V gene is TRBV4-1, the J gene TRBJ2-1; tentative D call: TRBD2 (5 bases). Trimming cost V 2 bases and J 3 bases, with 14 bases left between them. The CDR3 contains 16 residues. Germline CDR1 MGHRA, CDR2 YSYEKL. The CDR3 loop is CASSQPGVKNYNEQFF. CDR3 in DNA: TGCGCCAGCAGCCAACCCGGGGTAAAAAACTACAATGAGCAGTTCTTC.

This clone was counted between two and nine times. The chain combines TRBV6-4 with TRBJ1-1; a possible D gene is TRBD1 (5 bases). Germline V CDR1 and CDR2: MRHNA, SNTAGT. Trimming removed 6 bases at V and 1 base at J, with 9 bases between. The CDR3 contains 13 residues. CDR3 nucleotides: TGTGCCAGCAGCGAACAGGAGAACACTGAAGCTTTCTTT. This gives the protein CASSEQENTEAFF.

This chain connects TRBV5-1 to TRBJ2-2; 7 bases map to TRBD2. There are 15 residues in the CDR3. J lost 7 bases, V lost 1 base, and 7 bases had no gene match. CDR1 is SGHRS, CDR2 YFSETQ, per germline. Here the CDR3 reads CASSLQASGNGELFF. CDR3 DNA sequence: TGCGCCAGCAGCTTGCAGGCTAGCGGAAACGGGGAGCTGTTTTTT.

This sequence joins TRBV18 and TRBJ1-1; 7 bases agree with TRBD1. Germline V gene sequence: CDR1 KGHSH, CDR2 LQKENI. Losses at the gene ends were 1 base for V and 1 base for J; bases not matched to a gene: 3. This CDR3 region has 15 residues. CDR3 in DNA: TGTGCCAGCTCACCACTGGGACAGACGAACACTGAAGCTTTCTTT. Encoded protein: CASSPLGQTNTEAFF.

This clone was seen a few times. V gene TRBV15 combines with J gene TRBJ1-2; no clear D. The germline gives CDR1 LNHNV, CDR2 YYDKDF (reference sequence). CDR3 size: 12 residues. With 3 bases removed from V and 6 bases from J, the gap between germline ends came to 8 bases. The CDR3 region is CATSREQNGYTF. CDR3 nucleotides: TGTGCCACCAGCAGGGAACAGAATGGCTACACCTTC. The whole variable domain, remainder taken from reference TRBV15 and TRBJ1-2, is DAMVIQNPRYQVTQFGKPVTLSCSQTLNHNVMYWYQQKSSQAPKLLFHYYDKDFNNEADTPDNFQSRRPNTSFCFLDIRSPGLGDTAMYLCATSREQNGYTFGSGTRLTVV.

J is TRBJ1-3 and V is TRBV6-5; D gene unclear. The CDR3 has 15 amino acids. Germline CDR1 and CDR2: MNHEY and SVGAGI. V was cut by 0 bases and J by 0 bases, with 6 bases left in between. This chain's CDR3 is CASSYSSRSGNTIYF. The CDR3 region has the DNA TGTGCCAGCAGTTACTCTTCGCGCTCTGGAAACACCATATATTTT.

The chain employs TRBV19 and TRBJ1-2, with a possible D match to TRBD1 (5 bases). Germline assignment: CDR1 LNHDA and CDR2 SQIVND (reference sequence). Trimming shortened V by 2 bases and J by 4 bases, and 8 bases separated the two germline ends. The CDR3 runs to 13 residues. CDR3 DNA: TGTGCCAGTAGTATAAGCGGGGGCTATGGCTACACCTTC. It translates to CASSISGGYGYTF.

The genes are TRBV19 and TRBJ2-3; no clear D. The CDR3 has 13 residues. Per the germline V gene, CDR1 is LNHDA and CDR2 is SQIVND (reference sequence). V lost 6 bases to trimming and J lost 2 bases, with 9 bases between them. CDR3 amino acids: CASRGPVTDTQYF. The CDR3 DNA sequence: TGTGCCAGTAGGGGCCCTGTCACAGATACGCAGTATTTT.

This clone was observed a single time. The CDR3 spells CASSLDGTPRVYGYTF. The CDR3 DNA is TGCGCCAGCAGCTTGGACGGGACACCGCGGGTCTATGGCTACACCTTC. V and J are TRBV5-1 and TRBJ1-2; D is perhaps TRBD1 (6 bases). This CDR3 is built from 16 residues. The V gene's germline CDR1 is SGHRS and CDR2 YFSETQ. V gave up 0 bases and J gave up 4 bases, with 16 bases separating them.

The chain carries TRBV29-1 and TRBJ2-6; possibly TRBD1 for D (5 bases). With 5 bases removed from V and 1 base from J, the gap between germline ends came to 18 bases. The length of the CDR3 is 17 residues. Germline CDR1 is SQVTM and CDR2 is ANQGSEA. CDR3 nucleotides: TGCAGCGTTAGAGGCGACAGCCGACCTTCTGGGGCCAACGTCCTGACTTTC. Encoded protein: CSVRGDSRPSGANVLTF.

V is TRBV27 and J is TRBJ1-5; 8 positions agree with TRBD1. V shed 8 bases, J shed 5 bases, and the junction held 8 bases outside the gene matches. CDR3 length: 14 amino acids. Germline CDR1 reads MNHEY; CDR2 reads SMNVEV (reference sequence). CDR3 residues: CASAGQGGYQPQHF. CDR3 bases: TGTGCCAGCGCCGGACAGGGAGGTTATCAGCCCCAGCATTTT.

The J gene is TRBJ1-5, the V gene TRBV4-1; D unresolved. Trimming pared 0 bases from V and 4 bases from J, leaving 7 bases between. Germline V lookup: CDR1 MGHRA, CDR2 YSYEKL. This CDR3 is 14 amino acids long. CDR3 DNA: TGCGCCAGCAGCCAAGAATGGCGGAATCAGCCCCAGCATTTT. Translation gives CASSQEWRNQPQHF.

V gene TRBV25-1 combines with J gene TRBJ2-7; 8 bases agree with TRBD1. Germline V gene lookup returns CDR1 MGHDK and CDR2 SYGVNS. After removal of 3 bases from V and 5 bases from J, the junction contained 9 bases not matched to a gene. This CDR3 has 15 residues. The CDR3 bases are TGTGCCAGCAGTGAGGACAGGGCGTTCCTGGACGAGCAGTACTTC. As protein: CASSEDRAFLDEQYF.

This clone was observed a few times. The chain recombines TRBV2 with TRBJ2-7, with D perhaps matching TRBD1 (8 bases). The CDR3 sequence is 14 residues long. Looked up from germline, CDR1 is SNHLY and CDR2 is FYNNEI. Trimming left V 8 bases short and J 7 bases short, with 21 bases between. The CDR3 spells CASLQTGGVLEQYF. CDR3 nucleotide sequence: TGTGCCAGCTTGCAAACAGGGGGGGTTTTGGAGCAGTACTTC.

The chain couples TRBV24-1 to TRBJ2-3, with 11 bases identical to TRBD2. The CDR3 is made up of 17 amino acids. The trim removed 4 bases at V and 2 bases at J, leaving 7 bases unmatched. From germline, CDR1 is KGHDR and CDR2 SFDVKD. This CDR3 reads CATSEPGLAGFTDTQYF. DNA of the CDR3: TGTGCCACCAGTGAGCCCGGACTAGCGGGTTTCACAGATACGCAGTATTTT.

In this sample, this clone turned up a few times. V and J are TRBV19 and TRBJ1-4; D possibly corresponds to TRBD1 (5 bases). Looked up from germline, CDR1 is LNHDA and CDR2 is SQIVND (reference sequence). The CDR3 extends over 18 amino acids. The ends were cut back, 4 bases at V and 8 bases at J, with 26 bases in the middle. The CDR3 DNA reads TGTGCCAGTAGTACCAGGGTTTTAATGTGGCGGGAAGAGGAAAAACTGTTTTTT. Amino acid sequence: CASSTRVLMWREEEKLFF. The full variable domain, in which reference TRBV19 and TRBJ1-4 provide the parts outside the CDR3, is DGGITQSPKYLFRKEGQNVTLSCEQNLNHDAMYWYRQDPGQGLRLIYYSQIVNDFQKGDIAEGYSVSREKKESFPLTVTSAQKNPTAFYLCASSTRVLMWREEEKLFFGSGTQLSVL.

V gene TRBV28 combines with J gene TRBJ1-5; D may be TRBD1 (5 bases). The CDR3 loop spans 14 amino acids. Germline V gene lookup returns CDR1 MDHEN and CDR2 SYDVKM. Trimming removed 5 bases from V and 4 bases from J, with 12 bases in between. As DNA, the CDR3 is TGTGCCAGCAGTCTGGGACTGAAGAATCAGCCCCAGCATTTT. It encodes CASSLGLKNQPQHF.

Regarding this clone: The same CDR3 also results from other DNA sequences found in this sample. The V call is TRBV3-1 (or the pseudogene TRBV3-2), the J call TRBJ2-2; 9 positions match TRBD1. The V gene end was trimmed by 1 base and the J gene end by 8 bases; junction bases not matched to a gene: 5. The germline V gene has CDR1 LGHDT and CDR2 YNNKEL (reference sequence). CDR3 length: 15 residues. The CDR3 coding sequence is TGTGCCAGCAGCCAAGGGACAGGGGTGACTGGGGAGCTGTTTTTT. Encoded protein: CASSQGTGVTGELFF.

This chain links TRBV7-2 with TRBJ2-4; 8 nucleotides align to TRBD1. This CDR3 region has 13 residues. The V gene end was trimmed by 8 bases and the J gene end by 1 base; junction bases not matched to a gene: 1. The germline V gene has CDR1 SGHTA and CDR2 FQGNSA. In nucleotides, the CDR3 is TGTGCCAGCGGACAGGGCGCCAAAAACATTCAGTACTTC. Translation: CASGQGAKNIQYF.

This clone was seen only once. J is TRBJ2-6 and V is TRBV30; perhaps TRBD1 as D (6 bases). Trimming cost V 0 bases and J 2 bases, with 11 bases left between them. CDR1 and CDR2 from the germline V gene are GTSNPN and SVGIG (reference sequence). This CDR3 has 16 residues. The CDR3 DNA reads TGTGCCTGGAGTGTATTTGGGGGCGCTGGGGCCAACGTCCTGACTTTC. Protein: CAWSVFGGAGANVLTF.

This clone appeared a single time. The CDR3 is CASSARDRGHYSNQPQHF. The DNA for the CDR3 is TGTGCCAGCTCAGCCCGGGACAGGGGGCACTATAGCAATCAGCCCCAGCATTTT. The chain has TRBV18 and TRBJ1-5; 12 bases line up with TRBD1. This CDR3 region has 18 residues. V gave up 5 bases and J gave up 0 bases; unmatched junction bases: 8. The germline CDR1 and CDR2 sequences are KGHSH and LQKENI.

V usage is TRBV5-1 and J usage is TRBJ1-3, with D hard to call. V dropped 0 bases and J dropped 6 bases, with 13 bases sitting between them. From germline, CDR1 is SGHRS and CDR2 YFSETQ. This CDR3 has 15 amino acids. The CDR3 spells CASSLGTTRENTIYF. CDR3 in DNA: TGCGCCAGCAGCTTGGGGACCACGAGGGAAAACACCATATATTTT.

The CDR3 DNA follows: TGTGCCAGCAGCGCCTACAGGGCTCCCGGGGAGCTGTTTTTT. Its protein is CASSAYRAPGELFF. This rearrangement joins TRBV11-3 to TRBJ2-2, with a possible D match to TRBD1 (6 bases). V lost 5 bases and J lost 6, with 13 bases in between. This CDR3 has 14 amino acids. Germline V gene sequence: CDR1 SGHNT, CDR2 YENEEA.